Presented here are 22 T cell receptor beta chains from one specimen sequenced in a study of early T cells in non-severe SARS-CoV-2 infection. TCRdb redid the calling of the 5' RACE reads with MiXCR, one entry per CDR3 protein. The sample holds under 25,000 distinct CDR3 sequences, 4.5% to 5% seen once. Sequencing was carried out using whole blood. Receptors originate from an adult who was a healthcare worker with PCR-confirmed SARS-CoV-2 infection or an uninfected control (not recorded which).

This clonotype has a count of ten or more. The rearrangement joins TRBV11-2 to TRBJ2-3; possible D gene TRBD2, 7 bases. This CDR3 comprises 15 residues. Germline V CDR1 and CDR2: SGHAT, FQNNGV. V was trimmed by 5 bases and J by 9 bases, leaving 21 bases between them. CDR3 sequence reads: CASSASHGGGGTQYF. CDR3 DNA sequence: TGTGCCAGCAGCGCCTCGCACGGCGGGGGCGGAACGCAGTATTTT.

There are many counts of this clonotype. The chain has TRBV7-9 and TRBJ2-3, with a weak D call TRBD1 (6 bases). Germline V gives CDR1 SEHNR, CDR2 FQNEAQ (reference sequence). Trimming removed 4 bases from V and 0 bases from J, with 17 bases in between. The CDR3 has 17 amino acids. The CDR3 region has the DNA TGTGCCAGCAGCTGGCCCCGACAGGCCGCTAGCACAGATACGCAGTATTTT. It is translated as CASSWPRQAASTDTQYF.

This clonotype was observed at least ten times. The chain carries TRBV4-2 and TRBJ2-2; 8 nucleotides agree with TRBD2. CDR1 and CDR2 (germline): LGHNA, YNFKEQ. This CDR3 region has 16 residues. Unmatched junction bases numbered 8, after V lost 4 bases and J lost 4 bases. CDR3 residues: CASSPRGGSPTGELFF. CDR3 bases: TGTGCCAGCAGCCCCCGGGGGGGGTCCCCCACCGGGGAGCTGTTTTTT.

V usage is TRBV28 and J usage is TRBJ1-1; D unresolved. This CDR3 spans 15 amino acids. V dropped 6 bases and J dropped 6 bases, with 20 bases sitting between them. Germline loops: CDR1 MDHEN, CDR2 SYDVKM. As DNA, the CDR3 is TGTGCCAGCAGCTCCCAGCTTTTCTCTGTCTCTGAAGCTTTCTTT. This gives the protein CASSSQLFSVSEAFF.

The CDR3 loop is CASSYRRDEQYF. Here the CDR3 DNA reads TGTGCCAGCAGTTACAGGAGAGACGAGCAGTACTTC. The rearrangement uses TRBV6-6 and TRBJ2-7, with D hard to call. Trimming stripped 2 bases from V and 5 bases from J, with 7 bases between. The V gene's germline CDR1 is MNHNY and CDR2 SVGAGI (reference sequence). This CDR3 comprises 12 residues.

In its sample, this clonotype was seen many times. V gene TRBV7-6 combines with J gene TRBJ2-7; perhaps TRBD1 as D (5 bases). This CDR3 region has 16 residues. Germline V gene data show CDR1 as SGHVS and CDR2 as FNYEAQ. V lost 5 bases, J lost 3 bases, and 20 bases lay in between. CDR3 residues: CASSPAGAGGFYEQYF. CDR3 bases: TGTGCCAGCAGCCCAGCTGGGGCAGGCGGATTCTACGAGCAGTACTTC.

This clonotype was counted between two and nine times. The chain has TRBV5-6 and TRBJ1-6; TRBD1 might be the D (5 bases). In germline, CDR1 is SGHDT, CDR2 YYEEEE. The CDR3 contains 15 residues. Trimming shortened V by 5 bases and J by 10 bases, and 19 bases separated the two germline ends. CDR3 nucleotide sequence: TGTGCCAGCAGATACCGACAGTTGGTGTACTCACCCCTCCACTTT. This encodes CASRYRQLVYSPLHF.

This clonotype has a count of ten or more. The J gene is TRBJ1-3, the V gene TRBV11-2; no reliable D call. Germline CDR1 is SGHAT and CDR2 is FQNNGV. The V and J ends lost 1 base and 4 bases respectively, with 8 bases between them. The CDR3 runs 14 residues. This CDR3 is CASSLVTGGNTIYF. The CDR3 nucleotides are TGTGCCAGCAGCTTAGTTACGGGAGGAAACACCATATATTTT.

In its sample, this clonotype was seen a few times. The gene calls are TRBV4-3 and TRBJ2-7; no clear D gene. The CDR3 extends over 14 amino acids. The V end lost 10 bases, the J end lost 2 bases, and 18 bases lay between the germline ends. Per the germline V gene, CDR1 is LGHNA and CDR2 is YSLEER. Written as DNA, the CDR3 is TGCGCCAACGCCCCGATGATAAGCCCCTACGAGCAGTACTTC. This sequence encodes CANAPMISPYEQYF.

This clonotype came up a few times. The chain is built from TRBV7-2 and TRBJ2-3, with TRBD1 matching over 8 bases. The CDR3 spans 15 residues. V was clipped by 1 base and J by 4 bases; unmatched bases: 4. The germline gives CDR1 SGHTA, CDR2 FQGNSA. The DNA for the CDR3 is TGTGCCAGCAGCTTAGAGACAGGGGCAGCAGATACGCAGTATTTT. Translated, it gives CASSLETGAADTQYF.

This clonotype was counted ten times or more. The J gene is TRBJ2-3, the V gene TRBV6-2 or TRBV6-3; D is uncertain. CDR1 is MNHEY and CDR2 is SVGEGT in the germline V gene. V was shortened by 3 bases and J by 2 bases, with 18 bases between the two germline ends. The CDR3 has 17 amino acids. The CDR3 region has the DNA TGTGCCAGCAGTTATTCGAGGTCCTTCCACGCCACAGATACGCAGTATTTT. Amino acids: CASSYSRSFHATDTQYF.

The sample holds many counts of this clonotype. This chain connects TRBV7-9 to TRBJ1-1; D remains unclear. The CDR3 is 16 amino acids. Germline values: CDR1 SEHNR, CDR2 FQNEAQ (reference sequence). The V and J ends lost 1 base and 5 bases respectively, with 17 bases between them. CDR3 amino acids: CASSLDGWEGRTEAFF. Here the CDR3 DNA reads TGTGCCAGCAGCTTAGATGGGTGGGAGGGCAGAACTGAAGCTTTCTTT.

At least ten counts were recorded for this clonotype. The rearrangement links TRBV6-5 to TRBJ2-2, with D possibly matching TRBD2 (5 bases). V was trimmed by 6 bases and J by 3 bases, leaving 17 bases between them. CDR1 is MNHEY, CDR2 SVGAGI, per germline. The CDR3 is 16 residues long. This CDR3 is CASSPTRGLDTGELFF. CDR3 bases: TGTGCCAGCAGCCCGACGCGAGGGCTGGACACCGGGGAGCTGTTTTTT.

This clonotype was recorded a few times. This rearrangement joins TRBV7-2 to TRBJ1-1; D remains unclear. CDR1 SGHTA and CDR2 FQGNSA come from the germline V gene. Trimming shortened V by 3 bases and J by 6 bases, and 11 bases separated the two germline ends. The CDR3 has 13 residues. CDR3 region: CASSFLVRPEAFF. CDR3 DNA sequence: TGTGCCAGCAGCTTTCTGGTGAGGCCTGAAGCTTTCTTT.

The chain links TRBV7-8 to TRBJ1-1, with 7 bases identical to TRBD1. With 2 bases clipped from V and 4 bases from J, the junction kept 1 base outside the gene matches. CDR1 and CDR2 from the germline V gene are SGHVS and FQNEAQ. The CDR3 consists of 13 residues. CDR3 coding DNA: TGTGCCAGCAGCTTAAACAGGGGCACTGAAGCTTTCTTT. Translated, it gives CASSLNRGTEAFF.

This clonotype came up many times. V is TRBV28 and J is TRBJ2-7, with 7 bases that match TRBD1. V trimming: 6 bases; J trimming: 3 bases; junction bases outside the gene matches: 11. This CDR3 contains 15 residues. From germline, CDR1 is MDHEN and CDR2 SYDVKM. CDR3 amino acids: CASSLTPTGIYEQYF. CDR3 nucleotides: TGTGCCAGCAGCCTCACCCCGACAGGGATCTACGAGCAGTACTTC.

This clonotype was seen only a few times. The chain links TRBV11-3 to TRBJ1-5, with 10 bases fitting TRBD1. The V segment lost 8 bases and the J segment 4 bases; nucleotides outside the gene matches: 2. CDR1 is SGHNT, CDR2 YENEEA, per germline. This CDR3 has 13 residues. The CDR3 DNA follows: TGTGCCAGCCCGGGACAGGGGAATCAGCCCCAGCATTTT. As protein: CASPGQGNQPQHF.

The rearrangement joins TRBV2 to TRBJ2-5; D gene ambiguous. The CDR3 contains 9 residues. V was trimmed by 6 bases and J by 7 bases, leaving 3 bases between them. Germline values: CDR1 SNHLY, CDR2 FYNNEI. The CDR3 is CASSGTQYF. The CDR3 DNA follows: TGTGCCAGCAGCGGGACCCAGTACTTC.

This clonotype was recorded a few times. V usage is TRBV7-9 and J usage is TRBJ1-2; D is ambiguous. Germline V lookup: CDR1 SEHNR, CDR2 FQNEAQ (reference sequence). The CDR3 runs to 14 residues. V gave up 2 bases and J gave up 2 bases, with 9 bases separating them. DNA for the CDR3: TGTGCCAGCAGCTTATACGCCTCCAACTATGGCTACACCTTC. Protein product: CASSLYASNYGYTF.

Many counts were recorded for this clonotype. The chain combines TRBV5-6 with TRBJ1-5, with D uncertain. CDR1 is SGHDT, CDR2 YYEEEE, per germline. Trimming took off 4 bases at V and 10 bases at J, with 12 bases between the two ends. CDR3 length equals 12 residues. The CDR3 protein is CASSHRDLPQHF. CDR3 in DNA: TGTGCCAGCAGCCATCGGGATTTACCCCAGCATTTT. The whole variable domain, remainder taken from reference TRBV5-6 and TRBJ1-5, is DAGVTQSPTHLIKTRGQQVTLRCSPKSGHDTVSWYQQALGQGPQFIFQYYEEEERQRGNFPDRFSGHQFPNYSSELNVNALLLGDSALYLCASSHRDLPQHFGDGTRLSIL.

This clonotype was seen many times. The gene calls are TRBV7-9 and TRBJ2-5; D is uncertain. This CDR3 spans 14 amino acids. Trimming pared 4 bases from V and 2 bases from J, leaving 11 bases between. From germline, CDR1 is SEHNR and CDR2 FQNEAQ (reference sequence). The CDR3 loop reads CASSSADTQETQYF. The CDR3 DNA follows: TGTGCCAGCAGCTCCGCCGACACGCAAGAGACCCAGTACTTC. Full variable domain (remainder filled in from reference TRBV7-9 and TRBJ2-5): DTGVSQNPRHKITKRGQNVTFRCDPISEHNRLYWYRQTLGQGPEFLTYFQNEAQLEKSRLLSDRFSAERPKGSFSTLEIQRTEQGDSAMYLCASSSADTQETQYFGPGTRLLVL.

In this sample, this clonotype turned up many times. The CDR3 DNA is TGTGCCAGCAGTGAAGCGTACAGGGACTCTGGAAACACCATATATTTT. Encoded protein: CASSEAYRDSGNTIYF. The V call is TRBV6-1, the J call TRBJ1-3, with a possible D match to TRBD1 (6 bases). CDR1 is MNHNS, CDR2 SASEGT, per germline. With 0 bases removed from V and 0 bases from J, the gap between germline ends came to 9 bases. The CDR3 extends over 16 amino acids.